One and the same sample provided the 17 T cell receptor beta chains below, sequenced in a study of shared clonotypes between healthy human individuals. TCRdb's copy holds only in-frame clones and misses some; the assay was immunoSEQ multiplex PCR. This table holds roughly 760,000 clones, around two thirds found once. The sequenced sample consisted of memory CD4+ T cells sorted from blood. Subset in this sample: CD45RA-negative fraction. These TCRs come from a woman aged 30 to 39 in good health.

The CDR3 DNA reads as TGTGCCAGCTTGTTCAGGGGGCGATTAAACACTGAAGCTTTCTTT. This gives the protein CASLFRGRLNTEAFF. V gene TRBV28 combines with J gene TRBJ1-1, with 8 nucleotides matching TRBD1. Looked up from germline, CDR1 is MDHEN and CDR2 is SYDVKM. The CDR3 covers 15 residues. V was pared by 8 bases and J by 2 bases, with 10 bases of the junction left unmatched.

The chain links TRBV27 to TRBJ1-5; weak D call: TRBD1 (5 bases). Germline V gene data show CDR1 as MNHEY and CDR2 as SMNVEV (reference sequence). Trimming took 1 base from V and 7 from J, leaving 11 bases between them. The CDR3 sequence is 14 residues long. The CDR3 loop reads CASSLYEGYQPQHF. CDR3 nucleotides: TGTGCCAGCAGTTTATATGAGGGGTACCAGCCCCAGCATTTT.

CDR3 loop: CASSQDLRVQETQYF. The CDR3 nucleotides are TGTGCCAGCAGCCAAGATCTGCGGGTCCAAGAGACCCAGTACTTC. The gene calls are TRBV14 and TRBJ2-5; maybe TRBD2 (5 bases). The CDR3 is 15 residues long. Trimming removed 0 bases at V and 1 base at J, with 9 bases between. Germline values: CDR1 SGHDN, CDR2 FVKESK.

This clone has only a few counts. The chain joins TRBV28 to TRBJ2-7, with a weak D call TRBD2 (7 bases). V shed 5 bases and J shed 4 bases, with 15 bases lying between them. Germline V gene lookup returns CDR1 MDHEN and CDR2 SYDVKM. This CDR3 has 14 amino acids. CDR3 sequence reads: CASSGTTGGYEQYF. The CDR3 nucleotides are TGTGCCAGCAGTGGGACAACGGGGGGTTACGAGCAGTACTTC.

V usage is TRBV4-1 and J usage is TRBJ2-2; 10 positions agree with TRBD2. Germline CDR1 and CDR2: MGHRA and YSYEKL. J was trimmed by 5 bases and V by 0 bases; bases with no gene match: 9. The CDR3 has 18 residues. In DNA form, the CDR3 reads TGCGCCAGCAGCCAAGATAACCCTAGCGGGAGTGGGACCGGGGAGCTGTTTTTT. It is translated as CASSQDNPSGSGTGELFF.

The V call is TRBV6-4, the J call TRBJ2-1; TRBD2 agrees at 7 bases. The CDR3 covers 11 residues. Germline V gene lookup returns CDR1 MRHNA and CDR2 SNTAGT. V was pared by 3 bases and J by 13 bases, with 3 bases of the junction left unmatched. The CDR3 DNA follows: TGTGCCAGCAGTGAAAGCGGGACTCAGTTCTTC. Residues: CASSESGTQFF.

Of note for this clone: This sample includes further DNA sequences coding for the same CDR3. The J gene is TRBJ2-7, the V gene TRBV11-2; D is undetermined. The CDR3 has 11 residues. Germline CDR1 is SGHAT and CDR2 is FQNNGV. The V and J ends lost 5 bases and 3 bases respectively, with 5 bases between them. The CDR3 DNA reads TGTGCCAGCAGCCCGGACTACGAGCAGTACTTC. The encoded protein is CASSPDYEQYF.

The V and J genes are TRBV19 and TRBJ2-1, with 11 bases aligning to TRBD2. The CDR3 extends over 15 amino acids. Germline lookup yields CDR1 LNHDA and CDR2 SQIVND (reference sequence). V was pared by 4 bases and J by 9 bases, with 8 bases of the junction left unmatched. The CDR3 region is CASSSTSGRGIEQFF. CDR3 nucleotides: TGTGCCAGTAGTAGTACTAGCGGGAGAGGGATTGAGCAGTTCTTC.

The chain combines TRBV5-1 with TRBJ1-1; D remains ambiguous. The CDR3 runs 12 residues. Trimming left V 6 bases short and J 1 base short, with 7 bases between. Germline V gives CDR1 SGHRS, CDR2 YFSETQ. CDR3 in DNA: TGCGCCAGCAAGTCGTCGAACACTGAAGCTTTCTTT. Translating it yields CASKSSNTEAFF.

The rearrangement links TRBV5-1 to TRBJ2-1, with 8 bases that match TRBD1. The CDR3 covers 15 residues. Per germline, CDR1 SGHRS and CDR2 YFSETQ. V trimming: 3 bases; J trimming: 0 bases; junction bases outside the gene matches: 2. This chain's CDR3 is CASSSTGDSYNEQFF. For the CDR3, the DNA is TGCGCCAGCAGCTCGACAGGGGACTCCTACAATGAGCAGTTCTTC.

The chain joins TRBV21-1 to TRBJ2-1; TRBD1 is the table's D call, not checked against the DNA. TRBV21-1 constitutes a pseudogene. The CDR3 is 17 residues long. The CDR3 coding sequence is TGTGCCAGCAGCAAGGACAGGGTGGGACTGTCCTACAATGAGCAGTTCTTC. This sequence encodes CASSKDRVGLSYNEQFF.

V is TRBV30 and J is TRBJ1-5; D ambiguous. The germline CDR1 and CDR2 sequences are GTSNPN and SVGIG (reference sequence). V was cut by 8 bases and J by 3 bases, with 17 bases left in between. The CDR3 covers 14 residues. The CDR3 DNA is TGTGCCGTCCGGGGTGGGGATCCCAATCAGCCCCAGCATTTT. Translation gives CAVRGGDPNQPQHF.

This clone has only a few counts. The gene calls are TRBV28 and TRBJ2-1; D perhaps matches TRBD2 (5 bases). The germline V gene encodes CDR1 MDHEN and CDR2 SYDVKM. CDR3 size: 11 residues. The V end lost 7 bases, the J end lost 7 bases, and 8 bases lay between the germline ends. CDR3: CASNPGNEQFF. Written as DNA, the CDR3 is TGTGCCAGCAACCCGGGGAATGAGCAGTTCTTC. The whole variable domain, remainder taken from reference TRBV28 and TRBJ2-1, is DVKVTQSSRYLVKRTGEKVFLECVQDMDHENMFWYRQDPGLGLRLIYFSYDVKMKEKGDIPEGYSVSREKKERFSLILESASTNQTSMYLCASNPGNEQFFGPGTRLTVL.

This chain joins TRBV7-3 and TRBJ1-1; D possibly corresponds to TRBD1 (5 bases). Germline V CDR1 and CDR2: SGHTA, FQGTGA. This CDR3 comprises 15 residues. V was clipped by 1 base and J by 11 bases, with 20 bases between them. The CDR3 DNA reads as TGTGCCAGCAGCTTAAACCCGGGTGGGACGACAGAGGCTTTCTTT. Translating it yields CASSLNPGGTTEAFF.

About this clone itself: The same CDR3 can be traced to other DNA sequences in this sample. This chain uses TRBV5-1 with TRBJ2-2, with D perhaps matching TRBD2 (6 bases). This CDR3 region has 15 residues. Trimming removed 0 bases from V and 0 bases from J, with 6 bases in between. CDR1 and CDR2 from the germline V gene are SGHRS and YFSETQ. The DNA of the CDR3 is TGCGCCAGCAGCTTGGGCGGGGCGAACACCGGGGAGCTGTTTTTT. Its protein product is CASSLGGANTGELFF.

The V call is TRBV2, the J call TRBJ2-6, with D hard to call. This CDR3 has 15 amino acids. Per germline, CDR1 SNHLY and CDR2 FYNNEI. V lost 2 bases and J 0 bases, leaving 5 bases between the germline ends. CDR3 DNA sequence: TGTGCCAGCAGTGAACGTATCTCTGGGGCCAACGTCCTGACTTTC. Translated: CASSERISGANVLTF. The whole variable domain, filled in from reference TRBV2 and TRBJ2-6, reads EPEVTQTPSHQVTQMGQEVILRCVPISNHLYFYWYRQILGQKVEFLVSFYNNEISEKSEIFDDQFSVERPDGSNFTLKIRSTKLEDSAMYFCASSERISGANVLTFGAGSRLTVL.

The J gene is TRBJ1-4, the V gene TRBV28; D unresolved. CDR1 is MDHEN, CDR2 SYDVKM, per germline. The CDR3 is 14 residues long. Trimming removed 4 bases from V and 12 bases from J, with 18 bases in between. CDR3 in amino acids: CASSSYTLSGQLFF. In DNA form, the CDR3 reads TGTGCCAGCAGTTCCTACACCCTTAGCGGACAACTGTTTTTT.